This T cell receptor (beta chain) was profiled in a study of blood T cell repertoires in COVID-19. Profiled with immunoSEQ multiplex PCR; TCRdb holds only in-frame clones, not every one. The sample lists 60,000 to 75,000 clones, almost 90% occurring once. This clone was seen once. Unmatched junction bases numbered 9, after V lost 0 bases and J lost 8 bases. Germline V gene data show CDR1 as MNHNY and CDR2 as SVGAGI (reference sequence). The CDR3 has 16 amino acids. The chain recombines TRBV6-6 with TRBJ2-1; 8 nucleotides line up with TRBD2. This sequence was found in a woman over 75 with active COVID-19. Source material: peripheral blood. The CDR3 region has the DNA TGTGCCAGCAGTTACTCGGGACTAGGTGGTTCGCATGAGCAGTTCTTC. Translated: CASSYSGLGGSHEQFF.